Listed below are T cell receptor beta chains from one sample, sequenced in a study of cytomegalovirus exposure and HLA in healthy donors. Data came from immunoSEQ multiplex PCR; TCRdb stores just in-frame clones and leaves some out. The data contain 100,000 to 150,000 clones, 8.5% to 10% of them singletons. The sequenced sample consisted of PBMCs. The receptors come from a man aged 35-49 years in good health and CMV-seronegative. The CDR3 runs from the conserved cysteine through the conserved F or W. The D gene is left open where the match is weak. Some rows mark clone size as missing; the rest say once, few, many or name a class of expanded clone.

v_gene	d_gene	abundance	j_gene	CDR3nt	CDR3aa
TRBV19	TRBD1	few	TRBJ1-6	TGTGCCAGTCAGGGGGCGCAGGATTCACCCCTCCACTTT	CASQGAQDSPLHF
TRBV5-6	TRBD2	-	TRBJ2-3	TGTGCCAGCAGCTTACTAGCGACAGATACGCAGTATTTT	CASSLLATDTQYF
TRBV19	-	-	TRBJ2-3	TGTGCCAGTATCTCTGAGACAGATACGCAGTATTTT	CASISETDTQYF
TRBV7-9	TRBD2	-	TRBJ2-5	TGTGCCAGCAGCTTAGAGTCCGGGGGGGCTGGGAAAGAGACCCAGTACTTC	CASSLESGGAGKETQYF
TRBV6-5	-	-	TRBJ1-1	TGTGCCAGCAGTGGCGGGTACACTGAAGCTTTCTTT	CASSGGYTEAFF
TRBV4-3	-	-	TRBJ2-1	TGCGCCAGCAGTCAAGCGTACAAGTACAATGAGCAGTTCTTC	CASSQAYKYNEQFF
TRBV4-1	-	few	TRBJ2-3	TGCGCCAGCAGCCAAGAAGCCAGCGGTGTCACAGATACGCAGTATTTT	CASSQEASGVTDTQYF
TRBV6-5	-	few	TRBJ2-7	TGTGCCAGCAGTTACTCGGTTAGTAGCTTCTACGAGCAGTACTTC	CASSYSVSSFYEQYF
TRBV2	-	few	TRBJ1-5	TGTGCCAGCAGTGAAGGGGAGTTTAGCAATCAGCCCCAGCATTTT	CASSEGEFSNQPQHF
TRBV10-3	TRBD1	few	TRBJ2-3	TGTGCCATCAGTGCTGGGACAGGGGAGGCAGATACGCAGTATTTT	CAISAGTGEADTQYF
TRBV6-8	TRBD1	-	TRBJ1-2	TGTGCCAGCAGTTATGTACAGGGGAGGTATGGCTACACCTTC	CASSYVQGRYGYTF
TRBV7-2	TRBD1	-	TRBJ1-6	TGTGCCAGCTGCCTGTCAGGGGGTCGGGATAATTCACCCCTCCACTTT	CASCLSGGRDNSPLHF
TRBV5-1	TRBD1	few	TRBJ2-1	TGCGCCAGCAGCTTGGGGCAGGGGGCAAGAGATGAGCAGTTCTTC	CASSLGQGARDEQFF
TRBV18	TRBD1	-	TRBJ1-2	TGTGCCAGCTCCCTATCGGGACAGGCCTATGGCTACACCTTC	CASSLSGQAYGYTF
TRBV6-5	TRBD1	few	TRBJ2-7	TGTGCCAGCAGTTACACAGGGGACGAGCAGTACTTC	CASSYTGDEQYF
TRBV7-9	TRBD1	few	TRBJ1-1	TGTGCCAGCAGCTTAGTGACAGGGGGATACACTGAAGCTTTCTTT	CASSLVTGGYTEAFF
TRBV19	-	few	TRBJ2-5	TGTGCCAGTAGTCCAAGGATTACCGGGGAGACCCAGTACTTC	CASSPRITGETQYF
TRBV6-1	-	-	TRBJ2-1	TGTGCCTGCAGTGAACGGACAACCCAGCAGTTCTTC	CACSERTTQQFF
TRBV23-1	-	-	TRBJ1-2	TGCGCCAGCAGTTCTAGACGGCTCCTAACTCGTGGCTACACCTTC	CASSSRRLLTRGYTF
TRBV4-1	-	few	TRBJ2-5	TGCGCCAGCAGCCTAACACAGGGTCAAGAGACCCAGTACTTC	CASSLTQGQETQYF
TRBV10-1	TRBD1	-	TRBJ1-6	TGCGCCAGCAATTTCGACAGGGGAGGTTCACCCCTCCACTTT	CASNFDRGGSPLHF
TRBV7-8	-	few	TRBJ1-6	TGTGCCAGCAGCTCCGAGGGACTTTATAATTCACCCCTCCACTTT	CASSSEGLYNSPLHF
TRBV5-6	TRBD1	few	TRBJ2-1	TGTGCCAGCAGCTCTCTTTACAGGGGCTCCTACAATGAGCAGTTCTTC	CASSSLYRGSYNEQFF
TRBV6-5	-	few	TRBJ2-1	TGTGCCAGCGGAGGGGGGGGGCCCGATGAGCAGTTCTTC	CASGGGGPDEQFF
TRBV11-2	-	-	TRBJ2-5	TGTGCCAGCAGCTTAGATTCGGGATCTCAAGAGACCCAGTACTTC	CASSLDSGSQETQYF
TRBV7-8	-	-	TRBJ1-2	TGTGCCAGCAGCTTAGCGCAGGAACGTGGCTACACCTTC	CASSLAQERGYTF
TRBV5-5	-	few	TRBJ1-2	TGTGCCAGCACTACAGGTCCTTCCAACTATGGCTACACCTTC	CASTTGPSNYGYTF
TRBV19	-	few	TRBJ2-1	TGTGCCAGTAGTATAACCAGGGCGAACAATGAGCAGTTCTTC	CASSITRANNEQFF
TRBV7-3	-	-	TRBJ2-3	TGTGCCAGCAGCTTAACGAGCCGGGAATCAGATACGCAGTATTTT	CASSLTSRESDTQYF
TRBV5-1	-	-	TRBJ1-6	TGCGCCAGCAGCTTGGCCGGGCTCGGGGGCTATAATTCACCCCTCCACTTT	CASSLAGLGGYNSPLHF
TRBV7-2	-	-	TRBJ2-1	TGTGCCAGCAGCTTAGCGGGGGGGCCCGATGAGCAGTTCTTC	CASSLAGGPDEQFF
TRBV5-1	TRBD1	few	TRBJ1-1	TGCGCCAGCAGCTCCGGGACAGGGGCCTCTAGGGTAGCTTTCTTT	CASSSGTGASRVAFF
TRBV4-1	TRBD1	few	TRBJ1-1	TGCGCCAGCAGCCAAGTCCCAGGGGGCCGGACTGAAGCTTTCTTT	CASSQVPGGRTEAFF
TRBV6-1	TRBD1	many	TRBJ2-3	TGTGCCAGCAGTGACGGACAGGGTTTAAGGGCAGATACGCAGTATTTT	CASSDGQGLRADTQYF
TRBV11-2	-	few	TRBJ2-5	TGTGCCAGCAGCTTAGATCCAGGCCAAGAGACCCAGTACTTC	CASSLDPGQETQYF
TRBV4-1	-	few	TRBJ1-1	TGCGCCAGCAGCCTCTCGGCGGGGAGACCTGAAGCTTTCTTT	CASSLSAGRPEAFF
TRBV4-3	-	-	TRBJ1-1	TGCGCCAGCAGCCAGGGGGGGGGCAGGGCCACTGAAGCTTTCTTT	CASSQGGGRATEAFF
TRBV14	TRBD1	few	TRBJ1-1	TGTGCCAGCAGCCCGATCGTTGGGGACAGGGATCTCCCTGAAGCTTTCTTT	CASSPIVGDRDLPEAFF
TRBV30	-	-	TRBJ1-2	TGTGCCTGGAGTGCCCTTGGGCAGGGAGGCTATGGCTACACCTTC	CAWSALGQGGYGYTF
TRBV25-1	-	many	TRBJ1-5	TGTGCCAGTGCTGCCCTCCGGGGACCCCAGCATTTT	CASAALRGPQHF
TRBV6-5	-	few	TRBJ1-3	TGTGCCAGCAGTTACGAGGTTGGGGGAAACACCATATATTTT	CASSYEVGGNTIYF
TRBV7-2	TRBD1	-	TRBJ1-6	TGTGCCAGCAGTTTGAGACAGGGCTATAATTCACCCCTCCACTTT	CASSLRQGYNSPLHF
TRBV7-2	-	-	TRBJ1-6	TGTGCCAGCAGCCCACCCCCGGGACAAGGATCACCCCTCCACTTT	CASSPPPGQGSPLHF
TRBV10-3	-	-	TRBJ1-6	TGTGCCATCAGGGGGGGGAGCTCCTATAATTCACCCCTCCACTTT	CAIRGGSSYNSPLHF
TRBV28	-	-	TRBJ1-6	TGTGCCAGCAACATCAATAATTCGCCCCTCCACTTT	CASNINNSPLHF
TRBV29-1	TRBD1	-	TRBJ2-3	TGCAGCGCCCGGGACAGGGGGAGTACAGATACGCAGTATTTT	CSARDRGSTDTQYF
TRBV6-6	-	few	TRBJ1-6	TGTGCCAGCTCCAGAGGCCCCTATAATTCACCCCTCCACTTT	CASSRGPYNSPLHF
TRBV28	-	-	TRBJ2-2	TGTGCCAGCAGTCCGGGGGATAACACCGGGGAGCTGTTTTTT	CASSPGDNTGELFF
TRBV6-4	-	-	TRBJ2-2	TGTGCCAGCAGCCGCGGGTCTGGGGTGAACACCGGGGAGCTGTTTTTT	CASSRGSGVNTGELFF
TRBV5-1	TRBD2	-	TRBJ2-5	TGCGCCAGCAGCCGTAGCGGGGGGGTTGGAGAGACCCAGTACTTC	CASSRSGGVGETQYF
TRBV6-1	TRBD2	-	TRBJ2-5	TGTGCCAGCAGTGAAGCGCCCTATCTAGCGGGGGGGCAAGAGACCCAGTACTTC	CASSEAPYLAGGQETQYF
TRBV6-1	TRBD1	few	TRBJ1-4	TGTGCCAGCAGGGAGGACAGGGTGCAAGAAAAACTGTTTTTT	CASREDRVQEKLFF
TRBV7-9	TRBD1	few	TRBJ2-7	TGTGCCAGCAGCAGTTATCGGGACAGGGACCCCTACGAGCAGTACTTC	CASSSYRDRDPYEQYF
TRBV19	TRBD1	few	TRBJ2-6	TGTGCCAGTAGTATGGGCAGGGGGAGCTCTGGGGCCAACGTCCTGACTTTC	CASSMGRGSSGANVLTF
TRBV29-1	-	-	TRBJ1-2	TGCAGCGTTGACGGGGAGGGAGAGGGTTTCTATGGCTACACCTTC	CSVDGEGEGFYGYTF
TRBV19	TRBD1	few	TRBJ1-5	TGTGCCAGTAGTACTCAGACAGGGGGCAATCAGCCCCAGCATTTT	CASSTQTGGNQPQHF
TRBV4-1	-	few	TRBJ2-2	TGCGCCAGCGCCACAGGGACCGGGGAGCTGTTTTTT	CASATGTGELFF
TRBV6-1	-	-	TRBJ2-6	TGTGCCAGCAGTGAGAAGGGGGAAGGGGCCAACGTCCTGACTTTC	CASSEKGEGANVLTF
TRBV10-3	-	-	TRBJ1-2	TGTGCCGCGACCGGACAGACTAACTATGGCTACACCTTC	CAATGQTNYGYTF
TRBV7-3	TRBD1	few	TRBJ2-7	TGTGCCAGCAGCGAGGGACAGGGGGGATACGAGCAGTACTTC	CASSEGQGGYEQYF